One sample yielded the 11 T cell receptor beta chains listed below, sequenced in a study of T cell responses to AZD1222 COVID-19 vaccine. Clones were read by immunoSEQ multiplex PCR, and TCRdb kept only the in-frame ones, dropping some. Counted here are some 150,000 clones, roughly 93% occurring once; the ten biggest clones make up 5.1%. The sequenced sample was peripheral blood, obtained on day 0 of AZD1222 vaccination. The origin of the receptors is an adult in good health.

This clone showed up just a few times. This chain uses TRBV7-9 with TRBJ2-7, with D maybe TRBD1 (7 bases). Germline assignment: CDR1 SEHNR and CDR2 FQNEAQ (reference sequence). Trimming cost V 5 bases and J 2 bases, with 19 bases left between them. CDR3 length equals 16 residues. This CDR3 is CASSPNQGGFPYEQYF. The DNA of the CDR3 is TGTGCCAGCAGCCCCAACCAGGGGGGATTTCCCTACGAGCAGTACTTC.

The chain links TRBV11-2 to TRBJ1-1; D perhaps matches TRBD1 (6 bases). Germline V gives CDR1 SGHAT, CDR2 FQNNGV. This CDR3 region has 11 residues. Trimming shortened V by 5 bases and J by 5 bases, and 6 bases separated the two germline ends. In DNA, the CDR3 is TGTGCCAGCAGCGACAGGACTGAAGCTTTCTTT. The encoded protein is CASSDRTEAFF.

This clone appeared once. This CDR3 reads CAWSPGTGPPYEQYF. In nucleotides, the CDR3 is TGTGCCTGGAGTCCCGGGACAGGGCCCCCCTACGAGCAGTACTTC. The rearrangement uses TRBV30 and TRBJ2-7; 9 nucleotides align to TRBD1. Unmatched junction bases numbered 7, after V lost 2 bases and J lost 2 bases. CDR1 and CDR2 (germline): GTSNPN, SVGIG (reference sequence). This CDR3 spans 15 amino acids. Together with reference TRBV30 and TRBJ2-7, the CDR3 gives the full variable domain: SQTIHQWPATLVQPVGSPLSLECTVEGTSNPNLYWYRQAAGRGLQLLFYSVGIGQISSEVPQNLSASRPQDRQFILSSKKLLLSDSGFYLCAWSPGTGPPYEQYFGPGTRLTVT.

The chain couples TRBV28 to TRBJ2-1; a weak D match, TRBD2 (5 bases). The CDR3 contains 17 residues. Germline V lookup: CDR1 MDHEN, CDR2 SYDVKM. Trimming pared 2 bases from V and 0 bases from J, leaving 14 bases between. CDR3 DNA sequence: TGTGCCAGCAGTTTACCCTTAGCGAAAAGCTCCTACAATGAGCAGTTCTTC. Translation: CASSLPLAKSSYNEQFF.

The chain joins TRBV2 to TRBJ2-7, with 9 bases aligning to TRBD2. Germline CDR1 is SNHLY and CDR2 is FYNNEI. This CDR3 has 18 amino acids. The junction had 12 bases not matched to a gene; V was cut back by 2 bases and J by 1 base. The CDR3 nucleotides are TGTGCCAGCAGTGAATTACATTTAATGCGGGAGGGGTCCTACGAGCAGTACTTC. It codes for CASSELHLMREGSYEQYF.

This sequence joins TRBV3-1 (or the pseudogene TRBV3-2) and TRBJ1-4; D not certain. This CDR3 has 17 amino acids. Trimming removed 0 bases at V and 0 bases at J, with 11 bases between. The V gene's germline CDR1 is LGHDT and CDR2 YNNKEL (reference sequence). The CDR3 DNA reads TGTGCCAGCAGCCAAGAATTTGGGGTTGCAACTAATGAAAAACTGTTTTTT. This sequence encodes CASSQEFGVATNEKLFF.

This clone was recorded only once. The V call is TRBV5-1, the J call TRBJ1-6; no clear D. The germline CDR1 and CDR2 sequences are SGHRS and YFSETQ. Trimming pared 3 bases from V and 0 bases from J, leaving 4 bases between. The CDR3 sequence is 14 residues long. CDR3 sequence (DNA): TGCGCCAGCAGCTCGGACTCCTATAATTCACCCCTCCACTTT. This encodes CASSSDSYNSPLHF.

The chain employs TRBV7-3 and TRBJ2-1, with 8 nucleotides matching TRBD1. The junction had 7 bases not matched to a gene; V was cut back by 4 bases and J by 8 bases. Looked up from germline, CDR1 is SGHTA and CDR2 is FQGTGA. The CDR3 is 14 amino acids. Here the CDR3 reads CASSSQGARDEQFF. The CDR3 DNA reads TGTGCCAGCAGCTCCCAGGGGGCTCGGGATGAGCAGTTCTTC.

This chain joins TRBV19 and TRBJ2-7; 7 bases map to TRBD1. The CDR3 covers 14 residues. V shed 4 bases and J 6 bases; nucleotides not matched to a gene: 9. Germline values: CDR1 LNHDA, CDR2 SQIVND (reference sequence). The CDR3 is CASSTGQADIEQYF. The CDR3 DNA is TGTGCCAGTAGTACAGGACAGGCGGACATCGAGCAGTACTTC.

This chain uses TRBV2 with TRBJ1-1, with a possible D match to TRBD1 (6 bases). Per germline, CDR1 SNHLY and CDR2 FYNNEI. V was clipped by 3 bases and J by 4 bases, with 12 bases between them. There are 14 residues in the CDR3. The CDR3 DNA sequence: TGTGCCAGCAGTGACAGGGGATGGCGCACTGAAGCTTTCTTT. This sequence encodes CASSDRGWRTEAFF.

This clone was observed a handful of times. The chain combines TRBV9 with TRBJ2-1; D is undetermined. The CDR3 loop spans 14 amino acids. Trimming cost V 0 bases and J 5 bases, with 9 bases left between them. From germline, CDR1 is SGDLS and CDR2 YYNGEE. The CDR3 sequence is CASSVVDNHNEQFF. The CDR3 nucleotides are TGTGCCAGCAGCGTAGTAGACAACCACAATGAGCAGTTCTTC.